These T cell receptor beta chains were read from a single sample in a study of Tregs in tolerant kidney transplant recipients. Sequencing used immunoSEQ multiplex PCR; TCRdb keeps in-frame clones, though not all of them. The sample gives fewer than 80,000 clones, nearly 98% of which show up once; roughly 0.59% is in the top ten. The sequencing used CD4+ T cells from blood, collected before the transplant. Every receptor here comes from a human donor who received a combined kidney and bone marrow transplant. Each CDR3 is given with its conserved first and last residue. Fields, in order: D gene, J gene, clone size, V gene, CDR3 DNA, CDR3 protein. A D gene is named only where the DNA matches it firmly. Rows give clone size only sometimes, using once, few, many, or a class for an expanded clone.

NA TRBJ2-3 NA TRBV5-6 TGTGCCAGCAGCTTGGAATCTTACACAGATACGCAGTATTTT CASSLESYTDTQYF
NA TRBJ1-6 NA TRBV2 TGTGCCAGCAGTGTCAGGGATGATAATTCACCCCTCCACTTT CASSVRDDNSPLHF
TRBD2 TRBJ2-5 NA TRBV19 TGTGCCAGTAGTATAAACCTGGCGGGAGAGGGTCAAGAGACCCAGTACTTC CASSINLAGEGQETQYF
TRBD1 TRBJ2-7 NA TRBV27 TGTGCCAGCAGTAAGCCGGGACAGGGGAGCGAGCAGTACTTC CASSKPGQGSEQYF
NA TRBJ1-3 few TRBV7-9 TGTGCCAGCAGCTTAGGTCAGACTGGAAACACCATATATTTT CASSLGQTGNTIYF
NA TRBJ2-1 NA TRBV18 TGTGCCAGCTCACCACAGGGGTCAAATTACAATGAGCAGTTCTTC CASSPQGSNYNEQFF
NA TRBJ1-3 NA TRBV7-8 TGTGCCAGCAGCTTAGGAGGCCAGCGCCACTCTGGAAACACCATATATTTT CASSLGGQRHSGNTIYF
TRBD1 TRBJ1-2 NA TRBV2 TGTGCCAGCACAGGGACAGGGCGAAACTATGGCTACACCTTC CASTGTGRNYGYTF
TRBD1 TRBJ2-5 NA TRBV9 TGTGCCAGCAGCGAATACGGACAGGGGGGAGAGACCCAGTACTTC CASSEYGQGGETQYF
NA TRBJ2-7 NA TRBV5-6 TGTGCCAGCAGCTTTCGGTCCCAGGCGGGGCAGTACTTC CASSFRSQAGQYF
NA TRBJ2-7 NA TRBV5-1 TGCGCCAGCAGCCCCCAACAGGGAAGGGGCTACGAGCAGTACTTC CASSPQQGRGYEQYF
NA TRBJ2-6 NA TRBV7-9 TGTGCCAGCACCCCCACAGGGATCTCTGGGGCCAACGTCCTGACTTTC CASTPTGISGANVLTF
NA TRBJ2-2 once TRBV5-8 TGTGCCAGCAGTCCTAGCGGGGAGCTGTTTTTT CASSPSGELFF
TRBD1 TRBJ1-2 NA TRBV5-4 TGTGCCAGCAGCTTGACAGGGGATGCATATGGCTACACCTTC CASSLTGDAYGYTF
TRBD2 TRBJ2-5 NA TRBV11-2 TGTGCCAGCAGCTCCGGGACTAGCGGGGGTCGGGAGACCCAGTACTTC CASSSGTSGGRETQYF
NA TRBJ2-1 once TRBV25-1 TGTGCCAGCAGTGGTACCGGGACAAGGTCCTTCTTC CASSGTGTRSFF
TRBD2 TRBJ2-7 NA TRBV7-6 TGTGCCAGCAGACCTAGCGGGAGTTCCTACGAGCAGTACTTC CASRPSGSSYEQYF
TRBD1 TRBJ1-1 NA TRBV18 TGTGCCAGCTCACCGAACAGGGGGCTGAGCACTGAAGCTTTCTTT CASSPNRGLSTEAFF
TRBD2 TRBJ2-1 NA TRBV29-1 TGCAGCGTTGGGCGGGGGAGCCTTTACAATGAGCAGTTCTTC CSVGRGSLYNEQFF
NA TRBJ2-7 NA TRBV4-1 TGCGCCAGCAGCACCCGGGACACGGGCTACGAGCAGTACTTC CASSTRDTGYEQYF
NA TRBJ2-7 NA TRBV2 TGTGCCAGCCAATCCTACGAGCAGTACTTC CASQSYEQYF
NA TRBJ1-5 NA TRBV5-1 TGCGCCAGCAGCTTGGCGCCAGGGTCACATCAGCCCCAGCATTTT CASSLAPGSHQPQHF
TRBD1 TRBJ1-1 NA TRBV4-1 TGCGCCAGCAGCCACGCCGGACAGGGCCGTTGGGCTTTCTTT CASSHAGQGRWAFF
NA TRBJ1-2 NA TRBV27 TGTGCCAGCAGTCAGGGGCGAACATCCTATGGCTACACCTTC CASSQGRTSYGYTF
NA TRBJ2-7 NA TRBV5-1 TGCGCCAGCAGCCCCCGGGGGGCCGTGGTATCCTACGAGCAGTACTTC CASSPRGAVVSYEQYF
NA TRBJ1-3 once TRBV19 TGTGCCAGTAGGCGGGACCCCTCTGGAAACACCATATATTTT CASRRDPSGNTIYF
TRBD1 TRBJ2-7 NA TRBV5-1 TGCGCCAGCAGCATACGGACAGGGAGCTCCTACGAGCAGTACTTC CASSIRTGSSYEQYF
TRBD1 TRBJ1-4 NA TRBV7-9 TGTGCCAGCAGCTCCCGGGACAGGGACGAAAAACTGTTTTTT CASSSRDRDEKLFF
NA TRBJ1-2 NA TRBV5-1 TGCGCCAGCAGTATCCAAGGGACTCAGGGCTACACCTTC CASSIQGTQGYTF
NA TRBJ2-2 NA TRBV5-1 TGCGCCAGCAGCCCTGGGACTGCCCGGACCGGGGAGCTGTTTTTT CASSPGTARTGELFF
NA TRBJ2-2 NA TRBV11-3 TGTGCCAGCAGCTTAGGAGGGAGGAACACCGGGGAGCTGTTTTTT CASSLGGRNTGELFF
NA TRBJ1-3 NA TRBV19 TGTGCCAGTAGTAAGGGCCCGCTCACAGGGTCGGGAAACACCATATATTTT CASSKGPLTGSGNTIYF
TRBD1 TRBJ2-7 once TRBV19 TGTGCCAGTAGCCGGGACAGGTCCTACGAGCAGTACTTC CASSRDRSYEQYF
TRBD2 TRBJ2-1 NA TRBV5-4 TGTGCCAGCAGCTTGAGCTCTAGCGGGAGTGGTTACAATGAGCAGTTCTTC CASSLSSSGSGYNEQFF
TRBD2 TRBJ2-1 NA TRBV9 TGTGCCAGCAGCGTAGCGTCCCTAGCGGGAGGTGAGCAGTTCTTC CASSVASLAGGEQFF
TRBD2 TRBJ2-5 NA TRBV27 TGTGCCAGCTGCCGGCGCGGGGGGGGACAAGAGACCCAGTACTTC CASCRRGGGQETQYF
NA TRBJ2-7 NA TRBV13 TGTGCCAGCAGGCCAGGGGCCTCCCTCGCCGAGCAGTACTTC CASRPGASLAEQYF
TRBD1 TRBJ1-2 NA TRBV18 TGTGCCAGCTCACCGCCGGACAGGGACGGAGGCTACACCTTC CASSPPDRDGGYTF
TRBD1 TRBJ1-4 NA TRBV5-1 TGCGCCAGCAGCCCCGGGACAGGGGTGGATGAAAAACTGTTTTTT CASSPGTGVDEKLFF
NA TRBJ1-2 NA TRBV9 TGTGCCAGCAGCGGGCGCGGCTATGGCTACACCTTC CASSGRGYGYTF
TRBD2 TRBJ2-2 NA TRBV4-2 TGTGCCAGCAGCCAAGAAGGGAGCGGGAGATCCGGGGAGCTGTTTTTT CASSQEGSGRSGELFF